This T cell receptor beta chain was captured by sequencing in a study of T cell responses to AZD1222 COVID-19 vaccine. Assay used: immunoSEQ multiplex PCR; TCRdb lists only in-frame clones, some missing. The sample carries roughly 86,000 clones, 85% recorded once. The CDR3 sequence is 16 residues long. From germline, CDR1 is SEHNR and CDR2 FQNEAQ (reference sequence). With 3 bases clipped from V and 2 bases from J, the junction kept 6 bases outside the gene matches. The clonotype comes from an adult who received the AZD1222 COVID-19 vaccine. The sample consisted of peripheral blood, taken 28 days after the second AZD1222 dose. The rearrangement uses TRBV7-9 and TRBJ2-1, with 8 bases identical to TRBD2. The CDR3 coding sequence is TGTGCCAGCAGCTTCGAGCGGGGGAGGACCTACAATGAGCAGTTCTTC. Its translation: CASSFERGRTYNEQFF.